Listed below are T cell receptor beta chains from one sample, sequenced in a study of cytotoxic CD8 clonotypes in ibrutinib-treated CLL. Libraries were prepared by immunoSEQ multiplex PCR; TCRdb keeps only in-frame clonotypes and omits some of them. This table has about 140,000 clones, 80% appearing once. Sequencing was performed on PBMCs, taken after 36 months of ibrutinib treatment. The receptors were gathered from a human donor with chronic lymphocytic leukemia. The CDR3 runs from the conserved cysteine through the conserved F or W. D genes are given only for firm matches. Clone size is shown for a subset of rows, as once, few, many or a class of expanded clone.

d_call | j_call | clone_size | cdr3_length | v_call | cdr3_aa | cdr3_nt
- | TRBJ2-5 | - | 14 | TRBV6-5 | CASSWDTWGETQYF | TGTGCCAGCAGTTGGGACACATGGGGAGAGACCCAGTACTTC
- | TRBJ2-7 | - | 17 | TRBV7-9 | CASSFLMVAGLGYEQYF | TGTGCCAGCAGCTTCCTTATGGTGGCGGGACTCGGCTACGAGCAGTACTTC
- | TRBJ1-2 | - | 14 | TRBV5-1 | CASSAAPQGGGYTF | TGCGCCAGCAGCGCAGCACCACAGGGAGGCGGCTACACCTTC
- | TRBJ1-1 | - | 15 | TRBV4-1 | CASSQDSGWNTEAFF | TGCGCCAGCAGCCAAGATTCAGGGTGGAACACTGAAGCTTTCTTT
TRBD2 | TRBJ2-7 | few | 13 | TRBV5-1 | CASKPDGLGEQYF | TGCGCCAGCAAACCCGACGGACTAGGGGAGCAGTACTTC
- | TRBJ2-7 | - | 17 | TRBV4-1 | CASSHTLGGRLSYEQYF | TGCGCCAGCAGCCATACCTTGGGGGGACGGTTATCCTACGAGCAGTACTTC
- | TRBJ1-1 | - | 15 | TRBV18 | CASSPQTDMNTEAFF | TGTGCCAGCTCACCCCAGACAGACATGAACACTGAAGCTTTCTTT
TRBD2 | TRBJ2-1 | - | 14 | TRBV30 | CAWRSIAGGYEQFF | TGTGCCTGGAGGTCAATAGCGGGAGGTTATGAGCAGTTCTTC
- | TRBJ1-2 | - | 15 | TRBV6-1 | CASSEELGQIYGYTF | TGTGCCAGCAGTGAAGAATTGGGGCAGATCTATGGCTACACCTTC
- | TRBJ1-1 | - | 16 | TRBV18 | CASSLFSGTENTEAFF | TGTGCCAGCTCACTCTTCTCGGGGACGGAGAACACTGAAGCTTTCTTT
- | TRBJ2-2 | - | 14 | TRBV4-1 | CASSPGPPRGELFF | TGCGCCAGCAGCCCGGGACCCCCCCGCGGGGAGCTGTTTTTT
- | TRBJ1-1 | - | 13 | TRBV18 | CASSASPGTEAFF | TGTGCCAGCTCAGCGTCCCCTGGGACTGAAGCTTTCTTT
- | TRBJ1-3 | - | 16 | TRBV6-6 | CASTLTGGLQGNTIYF | TGTGCCAGCACCCTAACGGGGGGGTTGCAAGGAAACACCATATATTTT
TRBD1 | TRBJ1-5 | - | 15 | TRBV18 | CASSLQGTGYQPQHF | TGTGCCAGCTCACTTCAGGGGACAGGGTACCAGCCCCAGCATTTT
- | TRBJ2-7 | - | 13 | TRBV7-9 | CASSTHQVAEQYF | TGTGCCAGCAGCACCCATCAGGTGGCGGAGCAGTACTTC
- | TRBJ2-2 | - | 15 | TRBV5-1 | CASMGSPLNTGELFF | TGCGCCAGCATGGGGTCCCCCCTAAACACCGGGGAGCTGTTTTTT
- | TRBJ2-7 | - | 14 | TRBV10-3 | CAIRLGEGTYEQYF | TGTGCCATCCGTCTCGGGGAAGGTACCTACGAGCAGTACTTC
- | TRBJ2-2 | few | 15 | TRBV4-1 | CASSTAQAYTGELFF | TGCGCCAGCAGCACAGCACAGGCTTACACCGGGGAGCTGTTTTTT
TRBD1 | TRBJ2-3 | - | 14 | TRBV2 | CASFRQGVTDTQYF | TGTGCCAGCTTTAGACAGGGGGTCACAGATACGCAGTATTTT
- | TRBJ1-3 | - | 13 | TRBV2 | CAGGSDSGNTIYF | TGTGCCGGGGGGAGTGACTCTGGAAACACCATATATTTT
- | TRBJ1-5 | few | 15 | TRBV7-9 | CASSAPGSEGQPQHF | TGTGCCAGCAGCGCCCCGGGGAGCGAGGGTCAGCCCCAGCATTTT
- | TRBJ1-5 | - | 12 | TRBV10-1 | CASSELNQPQHF | TGCGCCAGCAGTGAGTTAAATCAGCCCCAGCATTTT
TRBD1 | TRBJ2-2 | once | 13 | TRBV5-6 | CASDRGRTGELFF | TGTGCCAGCGACAGGGGTCGAACCGGGGAGCTGTTTTTT
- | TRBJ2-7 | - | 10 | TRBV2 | CASRVYEQYF | TGTGCCAGCAGAGTATACGAGCAGTACTTC
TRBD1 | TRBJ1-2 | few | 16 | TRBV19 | CASSSNPADRGHGYTF | TGTGCCAGTAGTTCCAACCCCGCCGACAGGGGGCATGGCTACACCTTC
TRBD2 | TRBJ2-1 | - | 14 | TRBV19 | CASSRTSGYNEQFF | TGTGCCAGTAGTAGGACTAGCGGATACAATGAGCAGTTCTTC
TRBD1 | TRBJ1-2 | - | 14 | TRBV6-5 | CASRKQGVGYGYTF | TGTGCCAGCAGAAAGCAGGGGGTAGGGTATGGCTACACCTTC
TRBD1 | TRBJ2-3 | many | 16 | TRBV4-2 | CASSDRQGTVSDTQYF | TGTGCCAGCAGCGACAGACAGGGGACGGTTTCAGATACGCAGTATTTT
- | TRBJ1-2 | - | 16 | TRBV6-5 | CASSYSSSPGNDGYTF | TGTGCCAGCAGTTACTCGTCTTCGCCAGGGAACGATGGCTACACCTTC
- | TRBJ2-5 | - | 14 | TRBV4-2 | CASSQGGNQETQYF | TGTGCCAGCAGCCAAGGGGGAAACCAAGAGACCCAGTACTTC